A selection of T cell receptor beta chains follows, all from one sample in a study of blood T cell repertoires in COVID-19. This table comes from immunoSEQ multiplex PCR, and its TCRdb copy is limited to in-frame clones, with some not included. Among 200,000 or so clones, approximately 90% were seen once, and the ten largest hold less than 3.5%. The specimen was peripheral blood. The receptors shown here come from a man aged 25 to 40 with COVID-19, enrolled during active disease. CDR3s include the opening cysteine and the closing phenylalanine or tryptophan. D genes are given only for firm matches. Not every row has a clone size; where given, it reads once, few, many or a size class.

TRBV5-4,-,TRBD1,TRBJ2-1,CASSRDRSSYNEQFF,TGTGCCAGCAGCAGGGACAGGAGCTCCTACAATGAGCAGTTCTTC
TRBV6-6,few,-,TRBJ1-6,CATNRVQNSPLHF,TGTGCCACCAACAGGGTTCAAAATTCACCCCTCCACTTT
TRBV5-4,-,-,TRBJ2-1,CASSLGGYYNEQFF,TGTGCCAGCAGCTTGGGAGGGTATTACAATGAGCAGTTCTTC
TRBV7-8,-,TRBD1,TRBJ2-6,CASSIDRVGANVLTF,TGTGCCAGCAGCATCGACAGGGTCGGGGCCAACGTCCTGACTTTC
TRBV28,-,TRBD2,TRBJ2-7,CATSGTINKEQYF,TGTGCCACCTCGGGGACTATCAACAAAGAGCAGTACTTC
TRBV7-9,once,TRBD1,TRBJ1-2,CASSLGVGTGVDGYGYTF,TGTGCCAGCAGCTTAGGGGTGGGGACAGGGGTAGACGGCTATGGCTACACCTTC
TRBV4-3,-,-,TRBJ1-5,CASSQDTGRGGNQPQHF,TGCGCCAGCAGCCAAGATACGGGGCGGGGGGGCAATCAGCCCCAGCATTTT
TRBV27,-,-,TRBJ1-4,CASTSQGAATNEKLFF,TGTGCCAGCACCTCACAAGGGGCCGCAACTAATGAAAAACTGTTTTTT
TRBV12-2,-,-,TRBJ2-4,CASRLGTGMKNIQYF,TGTGCAAGTCGCTTAGGTACAGGGATGAAAAACATTCAGTACTTC
TRBV6-5,-,-,TRBJ1-1,CASSYSTGNTEAFF,TGTGCCAGCAGTTACTCCACAGGGAACACTGAAGCTTTCTTT
TRBV6-5,once,TRBD2,TRBJ2-1,CASSSLTSGSPNEQFF,TGTGCCAGCAGTTCCCTTACTAGCGGGAGTCCCAATGAGCAGTTCTTC
TRBV2,once,-,TRBJ2-7,CASMVTGYEQYF,TGTGCCAGCATGGTGACGGGGTACGAGCAGTACTTC
TRBV4-3,-,TRBD1,TRBJ2-7,CASSQDDTLTGSDEQYF,TGCGCCAGCAGCCAAGACGATACACTGACAGGGTCGGACGAGCAGTACTTC
TRBV24-1,-,TRBD1,TRBJ1-2,CATSDRDRVTDGYTF,TGTGCCACCAGTGACCGGGACAGGGTAACGGATGGCTACACCTTC
TRBV2,-,TRBD1,TRBJ1-2,CASSATGDYGYTF,TGTGCCAGCAGTGCCACAGGGGACTATGGCTACACCTTC
TRBV30,few,TRBD2,TRBJ2-5,CAWRQPAGTSGSWRETQYF,TGTGCCTGGAGGCAACCCGCCGGGACTAGCGGGAGTTGGAGAGAGACCCAGTACTTC
TRBV4-1,-,-,TRBJ1-5,CASSPGDLDQPQHF,TGCGCCAGCAGCCCAGGGGATCTGGATCAGCCCCAGCATTTT
TRBV5-4,-,TRBD2,TRBJ2-3,CASSLETSGRARDTQYF,TGTGCCAGCAGCTTGGAGACTAGCGGGAGGGCTAGGGATACGCAGTATTTT
TRBV4-2,-,TRBD1,TRBJ1-4,CASSHSDRDNEKLFF,TGTGCCAGCAGCCATTCCGACAGGGATAATGAAAAACTGTTTTTT